Listed below are T cell receptor beta chains from one sample, sequenced in a study of blood T cells in healthy people across ages. TCRdb re-called the 5' RACE reads through MiXCR, storing one row per CDR3 protein. The table includes 780,000 or so distinct CDR3 sequences, approximately 25% detected once. These data are also associated with another study on T cells of mothers and their children.

Input material: blood. The source of these receptors is a boy under 18 in good health. Both conserved end residues are part of each CDR3. The D gene is left open where the match is weak. A row's size may be missing; if present it is once, few, many or a size class.

CSGEADTGELFF,TGCAGTGGAGAGGCGGACACCGGGGAGCTGTTTTTT,.,TRBJ2-2,TRBV20-1,.
CASGQGMAEAFF,TGTGCCAGCGGACAGGGTATGGCTGAAGCTTTCTTT,TRBD1,TRBJ1-1,TRBV6-2/TRBV6-3,few
CASSPDNSYEQYF,TGTGCCAGCAGTCCTGACAACTCCTACGAGCAGTACTTC,.,TRBJ2-7,TRBV2,many
CASSAETARTDTQYF,TGTGCCAGCAGCGCGGAGACGGCACGCACAGATACGCAGTATTTT,.,TRBJ2-3,TRBV25-1,once
CATKLGLNTEAFF,TGTGCCACAAAGCTCGGCTTGAACACTGAAGCTTTCTTT,.,TRBJ1-1,TRBV15,few
CASSLGAYSNQPQHF,TGTGCCAGCAGCTTAGGGGCCTATAGCAATCAGCCCCAGCATTTT,.,TRBJ1-5,TRBV7-6,.
CASSLFPTGSGYQETQYF,TGTGCCAGCAGTTTATTCCCGACAGGGTCGGGGTACCAAGAGACCCAGTACTTC,TRBD1,TRBJ2-5,TRBV27,few
CASSSGGGNSYEQYF,TGTGCCAGCAGTTCCGGGGGCGGGAACTCCTACGAGCAGTACTTC,.,TRBJ2-7,TRBV6-2/TRBV6-3,few
CATSRDLENSYEQYF,TGTGCCACCAGCAGAGATTTGGAGAACTCCTACGAGCAGTACTTC,.,TRBJ2-7,TRBV15,.
CASSLAYVVSGRPSTDTQYF,TGTGCCAGCAGCTTAGCGTACGTCGTTAGCGGGAGACCTAGCACAGATACGCAGTATTTT,TRBD2,TRBJ2-3,TRBV7-9,few
CSASLRTDEQFF,TGCAGTGCTAGTCTTCGCACGGATGAGCAGTTCTTC,.,TRBJ2-1,TRBV20-1,.
CASSLVSRGETQYF,TGTGCCAGCAGTTTAGTGTCCAGGGGAGAGACCCAGTACTTC,.,TRBJ2-5,TRBV12-3/TRBV12-4,.
CASSFLTGQETQYF,TGTGCCAGCAGTTTCCTGACAGGGCAGGAGACCCAGTACTTC,TRBD1,TRBJ2-5,TRBV12-3/TRBV12-4,few
CASSGASGLGTDTQYF,TGTGCCAGCAGTGGCGCTAGCGGGTTGGGAACAGATACGCAGTATTTT,TRBD2,TRBJ2-3,TRBV6-1,few
CASSQDPAGAYEQYF,TGCGCCAGCAGCCAAGACCCAGCGGGAGCCTACGAGCAGTACTTC,TRBD2,TRBJ2-7,TRBV4-3,many
CSARAEGLETQYF,TGCAGTGCTAGAGCGGAGGGGTTGGAGACCCAGTACTTC,.,TRBJ2-5,TRBV20-1,.
CASSQDYGGGTEAFF,TGCGCCAGCAGCCAAGATTATGGGGGGGGGACTGAAGCTTTCTTT,.,TRBJ1-1,TRBV4-3,few
CSARASGSHRETQYF,TGCAGTGCTAGAGCCTCAGGCAGTCACAGAGAGACCCAGTACTTC,.,TRBJ2-5,TRBV20-1,.
CASRPQGAQSTDTQYF,TGTGCCAGCAGACCACAGGGGGCGCAAAGCACAGATACGCAGTATTTT,TRBD1,TRBJ2-3,TRBV5-4,few
CASSLDVGQLTGANVLTF,TGTGCCAGCAGCTTAGATGTGGGGCAGCTGACTGGGGCCAACGTCCTGACTTTC,.,TRBJ2-6,TRBV7-8,few
CASILRPGTSGGGERVF,TGTGCCAGCATCCTCAGACCCGGGACTAGCGGGGGGGGAGAGAGGGTCTTC,TRBD2,TRBJ2-1,TRBV7-2,.
CASSQLAGVIYEQYF,TGCGCCAGCAGCCAACTTGCGGGAGTCATTTACGAGCAGTACTTC,TRBD2,TRBJ2-7,TRBV4-3,few
CSVETQGRNEKLFF,TGCAGCGTTGAGACCCAGGGTCGTAATGAAAAACTGTTTTTT,.,TRBJ1-4,TRBV29-1,few
CASSSQLNSYEQYF,TGTGCCAGCAGCTCCCAACTGAACTCCTACGAGCAGTACTTC,.,TRBJ2-7,TRBV3-1,.
CASSMTPFSNQPQHF,TGTGCCAGTAGTATGACCCCCTTTAGCAATCAGCCCCAGCATTTT,.,TRBJ1-5,TRBV19,.
CASSQESTLRHRDTEAFF,TGTGCCAGCAGCCAAGAATCCACATTGAGACACAGGGACACTGAAGCTTTCTTT,.,TRBJ1-1,TRBV3-1,.
CASSRTGYFTDTQYF,TGCGCCAGCAGCCGGACCGGATATTTCACAGATACGCAGTATTTT,.,TRBJ2-3,TRBV4-3,once
CASSSSGTVYGYTF,TGTGCCAGCAGTTCATCCGGGACAGTCTATGGCTACACCTTC,TRBD1,TRBJ1-2,TRBV28,.